These 24 T cell receptor beta chains share one sample of origin, sequenced in a study of T cell changes during pregnancy in multiple sclerosis. Only in-frame clones appear in the TCRdb table, and some are missing; sequencing was by immunoSEQ multiplex PCR. The sample has 70,000 to 95,000 clones; approximately 92% are singletons. The sequences come from peripheral blood, collected in the first trimester of pregnancy. The receptors come from a female donor with multiple sclerosis, enrolled in a pregnancy study.

The rearrangement links TRBV27 to TRBJ2-1; the D is unclear. The V end was cut by 10 bases, the J end by 0 bases, with 13 bases between. The CDR3 contains 14 residues. Germline CDR1 is MNHEY and CDR2 is SMNVEV (reference sequence). The CDR3 is CAIPIPSSYNEQFF. The CDR3 DNA follows: TGTGCCATCCCAATACCGAGCTCCTACAATGAGCAGTTCTTC.

The chain has TRBV5-6 and TRBJ2-1, with D unresolved. The V end lost 4 bases, the J end lost 5 bases, and 16 bases lay between the germline ends. Germline lookup yields CDR1 SGHDT and CDR2 YYEEEE. The CDR3 loop spans 15 amino acids. The CDR3, as DNA: TGTGCCAGCAGCCTAGGTTCCCGTTGGGACAATGAGCAGTTCTTC. Translating gives CASSLGSRWDNEQFF.

The V call is TRBV9, the J call TRBJ2-3; D perhaps matches TRBD2 (7 bases). This CDR3 is 14 amino acids long. Trimming stripped 7 bases from V and 2 bases from J, with 14 bases between. Germline V gene sequence: CDR1 SGDLS, CDR2 YYNGEE. CDR3: CASGRGTNTDTQYF. CDR3 nucleotides: TGTGCCAGCGGGCGGGGGACAAACACAGATACGCAGTATTTT.

CDR3 residues: CASSHPSGMSEKLFF. For the CDR3, the DNA is TGTGCCAGCAGCCATCCCTCAGGGATGAGTGAAAAACTGTTTTTT. V is TRBV7-8 and J is TRBJ1-4; perhaps TRBD1 as D (5 bases). V lost 5 bases, J lost 7 bases, and 17 bases lay in between. CDR3 length: 15 residues. Per germline, CDR1 SGHVS and CDR2 FQNEAQ.

V usage is TRBV12-5 and J usage is TRBJ2-6; TRBD1 is a possible D gene (5 bases). Germline CDR1 reads LGHNT; CDR2 reads FRNRAP. Trimming took off 3 bases at V and 4 bases at J, with 16 bases between the two ends. This CDR3 region has 17 residues. The CDR3 bases are TGTGCTAGTGGTTTCACAGCTCAAACAGGAGGGGCCAACGTCCTGACTTTC. Amino acids: CASGFTAQTGGANVLTF.

The V gene is TRBV5-4, the J gene TRBJ1-2; D might be TRBD1 (5 bases). Germline V gene data show CDR1 as SGHNT and CDR2 as YYREEE (reference sequence). This CDR3 is 14 amino acids long. Trimming left V 3 bases short and J 2 bases short, with 11 bases between. CDR3 sequence (DNA): TGTGCCAGCAGCTGGGGCCACAGGAACTATGGCTACACCTTC. It is translated as CASSWGHRNYGYTF.

The chain employs TRBV29-1 and TRBJ1-3; maybe TRBD1 (5 bases). Germline V gives CDR1 SQVTM, CDR2 ANQGSEA. Trimming removed 7 bases from V and 6 bases from J, with 13 bases in between. The CDR3 has 12 residues. The CDR3 region has the DNA TGCAGCGCGTGGGACTCGGAAAACACCATATATTTT. Translation gives CSAWDSENTIYF.

The chain recombines TRBV7-8 with TRBJ2-1, with 10 bases fitting TRBD2. This CDR3 has 16 amino acids. CDR1 SGHVS and CDR2 FQNEAQ come from the germline V gene. The V segment lost 1 base and the J segment 5 bases; nucleotides outside the gene matches: 5. DNA of the CDR3: TGTGCCAGCAGCTTAGGTCCTAGCGGGGGAGACAATGAGCAGTTCTTC. It yields the protein CASSLGPSGGDNEQFF. Full variable domain (outside the CDR3, taken from reference TRBV7-8 and TRBJ2-1): GAGVSQSPRYKVAKRGQDVALRCDPISGHVSLFWYQQALGQGPEFLTYFQNEAQLDKSGLPSDRFFAERPEGSVSTLKIQRTQQEDSAVYLCASSLGPSGGDNEQFFGPGTRLTVL.

CDR3 in amino acids: CASSGFGVSNQPQHF. Written as DNA, the CDR3 is TGTGCCAGCAGTGGATTCGGGGTGAGCAATCAGCCCCAGCATTTT. The V gene is TRBV6-1, the J gene TRBJ1-5, with unresolved D. CDR1 MNHNS and CDR2 SASEGT come from the germline V gene. V shed 4 bases and J shed 1 base, with 11 bases lying between them. The CDR3 contains 15 residues.

As to this clone: Additional DNA sequences in this sample encode the identical CDR3. The rearrangement links TRBV6-5 to TRBJ2-2; 10 nucleotides agree with TRBD1. V lost 6 bases to trimming and J lost 3 bases; unmatched junction nucleotides: 4. CDR1 is MNHEY, CDR2 SVGAGI, per germline. The CDR3 consists of 15 residues. In DNA form, the CDR3 reads TGTGCCAGCAGCTTGGACAGGGGGTACACCGGGGAGCTGTTTTTT. Its translation: CASSLDRGYTGELFF.

The chain combines TRBV6-1 with TRBJ2-3; 8 bases line up with TRBD1. Germline V gives CDR1 MNHNS, CDR2 SASEGT. The CDR3 consists of 15 residues. Losses at the gene ends were 6 bases for V and 4 bases for J; bases not matched to a gene: 9. This CDR3 reads CASSPFGQGPDTQYF. Written as DNA, the CDR3 is TGTGCCAGCAGCCCGTTCGGACAGGGCCCAGATACGCAGTATTTT.

V gene TRBV4-2 combines with J gene TRBJ2-3; perhaps TRBD1 as D (5 bases). V was clipped by 1 base and J by 6 bases, with 35 bases between them. CDR3 length equals 22 residues. Germline loops: CDR1 LGHNA, CDR2 YNFKEQ. CDR3: CASSQAFRGPSDTKRAGDTQYF. The CDR3 DNA follows: TGTGCCAGCAGCCAAGCCTTCCGCGGTCCTTCGGACACAAAAAGGGCCGGGGATACGCAGTATTTT.

This chain connects TRBV5-1 to TRBJ1-2; 10 bases are a match to TRBD1. The length of the CDR3 is 16 residues. The germline V gene encodes CDR1 SGHRS and CDR2 YFSETQ. The V gene end was trimmed by 0 bases and the J gene end by 4 bases; junction bases not matched to a gene: 6. CDR3: CASSLGQGAEVYGYTF. In nucleotides, the CDR3 is TGCGCCAGCAGCTTGGGACAGGGGGCAGAGGTCTATGGCTACACCTTC.

The genes are TRBV6-6 and TRBJ2-3; TRBD2 agrees at 11 bases. The V gene's germline CDR1 is MNHNY and CDR2 SVGAGI (reference sequence). The V and J ends lost 5 bases and 2 bases, in that order; junction bases with no gene match: 6. This CDR3 has 16 amino acids. The CDR3 region has the DNA TGTGCCAGCAGTCCTCTAGCGGGGGGACCCACAGATACGCAGTATTTT. This sequence encodes CASSPLAGGPTDTQYF.

The chain has TRBV4-1 and TRBJ1-2, with D perhaps matching TRBD1 (6 bases). The CDR3 is 15 amino acids. Per the germline V gene, CDR1 is MGHRA and CDR2 is YSYEKL. V lost 5 bases to trimming and J lost 1 base, with 14 bases between them. The CDR3: CASSTRLQGNYGYTF. In DNA, the CDR3 is TGCGCCAGCAGCACAAGACTACAGGGTAACTATGGCTACACCTTC.

This clone has a single count. The chain links TRBV11-2 to TRBJ1-2; D remains ambiguous. The CDR3 consists of 13 residues. Germline-derived CDR1 and CDR2 are SGHAT and FQNNGV. Deletions cut 5 bases from V and 5 bases from J, with 12 bases between. The CDR3 region is CASSDVTGYGYTF. CDR3 bases: TGTGCCAGCAGCGATGTGACGGGTTATGGCTACACCTTC. The full variable domain, its missing parts supplied by reference TRBV11-2 and TRBJ1-2, is EAGVAQSPRYKIIEKRQSVAFWCNPISGHATLYWYQQILGQGPKLLIQFQNNGVVDDSQLPKDRFSAERLKGVDSTLKIQPAKLEDSAVYLCASSDVTGYGYTFGSGTRLTVV.

This chain connects TRBV11-2 to TRBJ2-7; perhaps TRBD2 as D (6 bases). The CDR3 contains 14 residues. Germline values: CDR1 SGHAT, CDR2 FQNNGV. V was cut by 1 base and J by 6 bases, with 13 bases left in between. CDR3 sequence reads: CASSLVGGTGEQYF. DNA of the CDR3: TGTGCCAGCAGCTTAGTCGGGGGTACGGGCGAGCAGTACTTC. Filled out from reference TRBV11-2 and TRBJ2-7, the complete variable domain reads EAGVAQSPRYKIIEKRQSVAFWCNPISGHATLYWYQQILGQGPKLLIQFQNNGVVDDSQLPKDRFSAERLKGVDSTLKIQPAKLEDSAVYLCASSLVGGTGEQYFGPGTRLTVT.

Turning to this clone: One end of the junction does not line up with germline, which may come from a read error. The genes are TRBV9 and TRBJ1-1; D is undetermined. The CDR3 is made up of 12 amino acids. Germline CDR1 and CDR2: SGDLS and YYNGEE. CDR3 sequence reads: CASSHSSAEAFF. CDR3 nucleotides: TGTGCCAGCAGCCATTCTAGTGCTGAGGCTTTCTTT.

Only one count was recorded for this clone. The chain uses TRBV4-1 and TRBJ1-4; 9 bases match TRBD1. Germline V gives CDR1 MGHRA, CDR2 YSYEKL. This CDR3 comprises 16 residues. V lost 4 bases, J lost 6 bases, and 9 bases stayed unmatched. The CDR3 loop reads CASSLTGGRFDEKLFF. The CDR3 DNA reads TGCGCCAGCAGCCTGACAGGGGGAAGGTTCGATGAAAAACTGTTTTTT.

The chain is built from TRBV4-1 and TRBJ1-5; maybe TRBD1 (6 bases). The CDR3 is 15 residues long. Germline V gives CDR1 MGHRA, CDR2 YSYEKL. The V gene lost 1 base and the J gene lost 7 bases, with 14 bases spanning the gap. DNA of the CDR3: TGCGCCAGCAGCCAAGGGGTACAGGGAGAGCAGCCCCAGCATTTT. It translates to CASSQGVQGEQPQHF.

This clone has more than one count but fewer than ten. This sequence joins TRBV6-1 and TRBJ1-1; tentatively, D is TRBD1 (5 bases). Trimming removed 10 bases at V and 4 bases at J, with 16 bases between. This CDR3 is 13 amino acids long. Germline CDR1 is MNHNS and CDR2 is SASEGT. The CDR3 sequence is CATNRQQGTEAFF. CDR3 bases: TGTGCCACTAACCGGCAGCAGGGCACTGAAGCTTTCTTT.

The gene calls are TRBV30 and TRBJ1-1; a possible D gene is TRBD1 (6 bases). Trimming took 4 bases from V and 1 from J, leaving 10 bases between them. CDR1 and CDR2 (germline): GTSNPN, SVGIG (reference sequence). The length of the CDR3 is 13 residues. CDR3 protein: CAWKGGGNTEAFF. The CDR3 DNA reads TGTGCCTGGAAAGGGGGGGGGAACACTGAAGCTTTCTTT.

The genes are TRBV27 and TRBJ2-3, with TRBD1 matching 7 bases. V shed 6 bases and J 6 bases; nucleotides not matched to a gene: 0. The germline gives CDR1 MNHEY, CDR2 SMNVEV (reference sequence). This CDR3 contains 11 residues. The CDR3 loop is CASRQGDTQYF. CDR3 DNA: TGTGCCAGCAGACAGGGGGATACGCAGTATTTT.

The chain recombines TRBV18 with TRBJ2-2; TRBD1 matches at 7 bases. The V gene end was trimmed by 5 bases and the J gene end by 0 bases; junction bases not matched to a gene: 3. CDR3 size: 15 residues. Germline CDR1 and CDR2: KGHSH and LQKENI. CDR3 DNA: TGTGCCAGCTCATTGACAGGGACGAACACCGGGGAGCTGTTTTTT. This encodes CASSLTGTNTGELFF.